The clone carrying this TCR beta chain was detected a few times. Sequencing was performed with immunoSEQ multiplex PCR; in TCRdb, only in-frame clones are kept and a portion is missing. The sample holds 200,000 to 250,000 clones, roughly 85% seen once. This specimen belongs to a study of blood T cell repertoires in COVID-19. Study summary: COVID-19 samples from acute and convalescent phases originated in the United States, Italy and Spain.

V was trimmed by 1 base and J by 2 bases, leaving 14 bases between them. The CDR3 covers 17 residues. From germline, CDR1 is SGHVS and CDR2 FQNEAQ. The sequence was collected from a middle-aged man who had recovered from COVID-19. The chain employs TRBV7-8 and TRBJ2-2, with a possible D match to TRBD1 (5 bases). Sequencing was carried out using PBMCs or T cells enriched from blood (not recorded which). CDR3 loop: CASSLGLGQGNTGELFF. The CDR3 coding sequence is TGTGCCAGCAGCTTAGGTCTCGGGCAGGGAAACACCGGGGAGCTGTTTTTT.